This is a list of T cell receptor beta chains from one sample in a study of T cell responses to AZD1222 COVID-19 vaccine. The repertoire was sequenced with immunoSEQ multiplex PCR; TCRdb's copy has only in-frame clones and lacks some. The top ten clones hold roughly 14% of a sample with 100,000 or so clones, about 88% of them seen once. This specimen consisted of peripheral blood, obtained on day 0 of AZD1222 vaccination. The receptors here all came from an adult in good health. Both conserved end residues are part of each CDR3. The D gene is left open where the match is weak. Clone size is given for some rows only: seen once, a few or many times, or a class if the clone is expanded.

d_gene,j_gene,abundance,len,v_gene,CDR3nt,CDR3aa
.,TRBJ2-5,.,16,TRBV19,TGTGCCAGTAGTCCAGGAGGGGGCCCGTACCAAGAGACCCAGTACTTC,CASSPGGGPYQETQYF
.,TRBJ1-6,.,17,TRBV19,TGTGCCAGTAGTATACCCTCGCGGGGATCCTATAATTCACCCCTCCACTTT,CASSIPSRGSYNSPLHF
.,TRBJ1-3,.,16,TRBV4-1,TGCGCCAGCAGCCACCCCGCCAATATCTCTGGAAACACCATATATTTT,CASSHPANISGNTIYF
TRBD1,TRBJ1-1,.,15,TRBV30,TGTGCCTGGGCGGCCGGGACAGCCATGAACACTGAAGCTTTCTTT,CAWAAGTAMNTEAFF
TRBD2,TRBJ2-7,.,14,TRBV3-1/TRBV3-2,TGTGCCAGCAGCCGACTAGCGGGGGCCTACGAGCAGTACTTC,CASSRLAGAYEQYF
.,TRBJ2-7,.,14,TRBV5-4,TGTGCCAGCAGCTTCCGACTATCCTCCTACGAGCAGTACTTC,CASSFRLSSYEQYF
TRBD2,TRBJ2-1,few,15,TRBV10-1,TGCGCCAGCAGTGAGGCTAGCGGGGAGTACAATGAGCAGTTCTTC,CASSEASGEYNEQFF
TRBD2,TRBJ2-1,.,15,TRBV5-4,TGTGCCAGCAGCTTGAGGGGACTAGGATACAATGAGCAGTTCTTC,CASSLRGLGYNEQFF
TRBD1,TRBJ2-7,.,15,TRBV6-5,TGTGCCAGCAGGAACAGGGGCTCAAGCTCCTACGAGCAGTACTTC,CASRNRGSSSYEQYF
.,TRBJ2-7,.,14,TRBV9,TGTGCCAGCAGCGTACACCAGGACTCCTACGAGCAGTACTTC,CASSVHQDSYEQYF
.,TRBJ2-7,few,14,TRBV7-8,TGTGCCAGCAGCTTAGCATCGGGGGCCCAGGAGCAGTACTTC,CASSLASGAQEQYF